This T cell receptor (beta chain) was sequenced in a study of blood T cell repertoires in COVID-19. Study background: The analysed material was cDNA or gDNA that came from T cells, B-cell-depleted T cells, or PBMCs.

The germline V gene has CDR1 SGDLS and CDR2 YYNGEE. V lost 3 bases to trimming and J lost 6 bases, with 22 bases between them. There are 16 residues in the CDR3. In the authors' methods: Reference gene primer amplification gave estimated nucleated cell counts. Method: immunoSEQ multiplex PCR; TCRdb's copy keeps in-frame clones and lacks some. That table gives V, J and clone size, and the DNA gave D and trimming. This sample has 200,000 to 250,000 clones; roughly 80% occur once, and the top ten carry around 3.3%. This clone came up a few times. The receptor comes from a woman in her thirties or forties who had been exposed to COVID-19. The sequenced sample consisted of PBMCs or T cells enriched from blood (not recorded which). The chain recombines TRBV9 with TRBJ2-7; D possibly corresponds to TRBD2 (5 bases). Written as DNA, the CDR3 is TGTGCCAGCAGCGCTCGGAACGGGGTTACTTCTGGCGAGCAGTACTTC. Translation gives CASSARNGVTSGEQYF.